This is a list of T cell receptor beta chains from one sample in a study of T cell changes during pregnancy in multiple sclerosis. Some clones are missing from TCRdb's copy, which holds only in-frame ones; the method was immunoSEQ multiplex PCR. Found here are about 40,000 clones, around 90% of them singletons; the top ten hold 0.43%. Specimen: CD4+ T cells from peripheral blood mononuclear cells, collected in the third trimester of pregnancy. The source is a female donor with multiple sclerosis, enrolled in a pregnancy study. CDR3s include the opening cysteine and the closing phenylalanine or tryptophan. Each record gives: D gene, V gene, clone size, J gene, CDR3 length, CDR3 DNA, CDR3 protein. The D gene is left open where the match is weak. The size entry is marked missing in some rows and otherwise reads once, few, many or a size class.

>.|TRBV6-5|.|TRBJ1-2|14
TGTGCCAGCAGCGCCGCAGGGGTCCGCTATGGCTACACCTTC
CASSAAGVRYGYTF
>TRBD2|TRBV6-6|.|TRBJ2-7|15
TGTGCCAGCAGGGTTAGCGGGAGGATTTACTACGAGCAGTACTTC
CASRVSGRIYYEQYF
>TRBD1|TRBV5-1|.|TRBJ1-2|13
TGCGCCAGCAGCCAGACAGGGTCCCCTGGCTACACCTTC
CASSQTGSPGYTF
>TRBD1|TRBV5-6|.|TRBJ2-2|15
TGTGCCAGCAGAAAGGGGACAGGGGGAACCGGGGAGCTGTTTTTT
CASRKGTGGTGELFF
>TRBD1|TRBV29-1|.|TRBJ1-2|14
TGCAGCGTTGAGGGGGGACAGGGGAAGTATGGCTACACCTTC
CSVEGGQGKYGYTF
>TRBD1|TRBV19|.|TRBJ1-2|16
TGTGCCAGTAGCTATGGACAGGGGGCCTCCTACTATGGCTACACCTTC
CASSYGQGASYYGYTF
>.|TRBV30|.|TRBJ2-1|15
TGTGCCTGGAGTGTCCCCGCGGCGCCCTACAATGAGCAGTTCTTC
CAWSVPAAPYNEQFF
>TRBD1|TRBV5-1|.|TRBJ1-1|15
TGCGCCAGCAGCTCGTGGACAGGGATGAACACTGAAGCTTTCTTT
CASSSWTGMNTEAFF
>.|TRBV28|.|TRBJ1-2|14
TGTGCCAGCAGTTTGGCAGGGGCTAACTATGGCTACACCTTC
CASSLAGANYGYTF
>.|TRBV5-1|once|TRBJ2-3|16
TGCGCCAGCAGCTCGTTGGGGGCAGGGATCACAGATACGCAGTATTTT
CASSSLGAGITDTQYF
>TRBD1|TRBV7-2|.|TRBJ2-3|15
TGTGCCAGCAGCACTGAGGGACAGGGGGCAGATACGCAGTATTTT
CASSTEGQGADTQYF
>.|TRBV9|once|TRBJ2-1|12
TGTGCCAGCAGCGCGCGTCGCAATGAGCAGTTCTTC
CASSARRNEQFF
>.|TRBV4-1|.|TRBJ2-7|12
TGCGCCAGCAGCCAAGGTGGACTCGAGCAGTACTTC
CASSQGGLEQYF
>.|TRBV20-1|.|TRBJ1-1|11
TGCAGTGCTAGAATCGACAGTGAAGCTTTCTTT
CSARIDSEAFF
>TRBD1|TRBV9|.|TRBJ2-3|16
TGTGCCAGCAGCGTAGCTCTGGGACAGGGCACAGATACGCAGTATTTT
CASSVALGQGTDTQYF
>.|TRBV5-4|.|TRBJ2-1|15
TGTGCCAGCAGCCCACCCGGTGAGGGAGGCCGCGAGCAGTTCTTC
CASSPPGEGGREQFF
>TRBD1|TRBV7-9|.|TRBJ1-6|16
TGTGCCAGCAGCTTCGGACAGGGCTTCTATAATTCACCCCTCCACTTT
CASSFGQGFYNSPLHF
>.|TRBV5-1|.|TRBJ2-7|14
TGCGCCAGCACACAGGGTCCCCAGAACTACGAGCAGTACTTC
CASTQGPQNYEQYF
>.|TRBV4-2|once|TRBJ1-4|18
TGTGCCAGCAGCCAAGATGGGGCCAGTACGAGAACTAATGAAAAACTGTTTTTT
CASSQDGASTRTNEKLFF
>.|TRBV7-2|.|TRBJ1-1|14
TGTGCCAGCAGCCTTCTAGGGGGGAACACTGAAGCTTTCTTT
CASSLLGGNTEAFF
>TRBD1|TRBV7-2|.|TRBJ2-2|14
TGTGCCAGCAGCTTTACAGGGGGCACCGGGGAGCTGTTTTTT
CASSFTGGTGELFF
>TRBD1|TRBV19|.|TRBJ1-2|17
TGTGCCAGTAGTATCGGGACAGGAGCTTCAGCTAACTATGGCTACACCTTC
CASSIGTGASANYGYTF
>TRBD2|TRBV5-1|.|TRBJ2-2|16
TGCGCCAGCAGCTTGGTCGGCGGGAGTAGATCCGGGGAGCTGTTTTTT
CASSLVGGSRSGELFF
>.|TRBV9|.|TRBJ2-7|16
TGTGCCAGCAGCGTAGGTCCTAGCGCACAACGATACGAGCAGTACTTC
CASSVGPSAQRYEQYF
>TRBD1|TRBV7-9|.|TRBJ2-4|15
TGTGCCAGCAGCTTAGGACAGGGTGCCAAAAACATTCAGTACTTC
CASSLGQGAKNIQYF
>TRBD2|TRBV5-1|.|TRBJ2-1|18
TGCGCCAGCAGCGGGGGAAGACTAGCGGGAGTCGTGGGCGATGAGCAGTTCTTC
CASSGGRLAGVVGDEQFF
>.|TRBV19|.|TRBJ1-5|14
TGTGCCAGTAGTACGGGGTTCGGCAATCAGCCCCAGCATTTT
CASSTGFGNQPQHF
>TRBD2|TRBV2|.|TRBJ2-2|16
TGTGCCAGCAGCCTACTAGCGGGAGGGAACACCGGGGAGCTGTTTTTT
CASSLLAGGNTGELFF
>.|TRBV27|.|TRBJ2-7|13
TGTGCCAGCAGTTTCAACCGGGAGAACGAGCAGTACTTC
CASSFNRENEQYF
>.|TRBV6-6|.|TRBJ1-2|15
TGTGCCAGCAGTCGTCTTAGCCAGGGGCCGGGGGGCTACACCTTC
CASSRLSQGPGGYTF
>TRBD1|TRBV9|once|TRBJ2-1|16
TGTGCCAGCAGCGTAGGAAGGGGGCGCCTCGTTAATGAGCAGTTCTTC
CASSVGRGRLVNEQFF
>.|TRBV29-1|few|TRBJ1-1|10
TGCAGCGTGCGCAACACTGAAGCTTTCTTT
CSVRNTEAFF
>TRBD1|TRBV23-1|once|TRBJ2-7|13
TGCGCCAGCGGGGGGACAGGTCACTACGAGCAGTACTTC
CASGGTGHYEQYF
>TRBD1|TRBV30|.|TRBJ2-7|13
TGTGCCTGCCGGGACAGGGCAACCTACGAGCAGTACTTC
CACRDRATYEQYF
>TRBD1|TRBV27|.|TRBJ1-2|15
TGTGCCAGCAGTCCGTCAGGGGGCCTAACATTAGGCTACACCTTC
CASSPSGGLTLGYTF
>.|TRBV14|once|TRBJ2-5|15
TGTGCCAGCAGCCAATTAGGAGTACTTCAAGAGACCCAGTACTTC
CASSQLGVLQETQYF
>TRBD1|TRBV18|.|TRBJ2-7|16
TGTGCCAGCTCACCGGCCGGGACAGACCCCTTCTACGAGCAGTACTTC
CASSPAGTDPFYEQYF
>TRBD2|TRBV4-2|.|TRBJ2-1|16
TGTGCCAGCAGCCTCCACGGGACTAGCGGGAGTACTGAGCAGTTCTTC
CASSLHGTSGSTEQFF
>.|TRBV28|.|TRBJ2-7|14
TGTGCCAGCAGGGTCGTCAGGGCCCCCTACGAGCAGTACTTC
CASRVVRAPYEQYF
>TRBD2|TRBV18|.|TRBJ2-7|18
TGTGCCAGCACACCACGACCTAGCGGGCGGGATAGCTCCTACGAGCAGTACTTC
CASTPRPSGRDSSYEQYF